This TCR beta chain was captured by sequencing in a study of shared clonotypes between healthy human individuals. Study-wide context: The cohort comprised a couple of women and a few men. Their ages spanned 18 to 49 years. Notes on the study in general: As a rule, naive subsets had a larger estimated richness than memory subsets.

Assay used: immunoSEQ multiplex PCR; TCRdb lists only in-frame clones, some missing. Of 1.5 million to 2.5 million clones listed, roughly 94% are singletons. Only CD45RO-negative cells positively selected for CCR7 counted as naive CD8 cells, so terminally differentiated effector memory CD45RA+ cells were excluded. In the case of this clone: Its antigen remains unknown.

The germline gives CDR1 SNHLY, CDR2 FYNNEI. Trimming took off 3 bases at V and 6 bases at J, with 3 bases between the two ends. The CDR3 runs to 10 residues. This TCR derives from a man younger than 30 in good health. The sample consisted of naive CD8+ T cells sorted from blood. The V call is TRBV2, the J call TRBJ2-7, with no clear D. Here the CDR3 DNA reads TGTGCCAGCAGTGATGCCGAGCAGTACTTC. It is translated as CASSDAEQYF.